These 16 T cell receptor beta chains share one sample of origin, sequenced in a study of cytomegalovirus exposure and HLA in healthy donors. PCR used 60 Vbeta primers and 13 Jbeta primers. Profiled with immunoSEQ multiplex PCR; TCRdb holds only in-frame clones, not every one. The top ten hold more than 0.25% of the sample, which has around 200,000 clones, 86% seen once. Material for sequencing was PBMCs. The receptor source for this set is a woman younger than 45 in good health and CMV-seronegative.

The V call is TRBV9, the J call TRBJ1-1, with D possibly TRBD1 on 5 matching bases. V was clipped by 0 bases and J by 4 bases, with 13 bases between them. There are 15 residues in the CDR3. Per the germline V gene, CDR1 is SGDLS and CDR2 is YYNGEE. This chain's CDR3 is CASSVGDSLGTEAFF. CDR3 nucleotides: TGTGCCAGCAGCGTAGGGGACTCTTTGGGCACTGAAGCTTTCTTT.

The CDR3 region is CASRALGTGVGNTEAFF. CDR3 DNA sequence: TGTGCCAGCAGGGCCTTAGGGACAGGGGTGGGTAACACTGAAGCTTTCTTT. The V call is TRBV2, the J call TRBJ1-1; 10 bases line up with TRBD1. V trimming: 6 bases; J trimming: 2 bases; junction bases outside the gene matches: 12. Germline CDR1 SNHLY, CDR2 FYNNEI. The length of the CDR3 is 17 residues.

The chain uses TRBV5-4 and TRBJ2-1; D gene ambiguous. This CDR3 spans 14 amino acids. CDR1 is SGHNT, CDR2 YYREEE, per germline (reference sequence). The germline V and J ends were trimmed by 2 bases and 2 bases, with 8 bases remaining between them. Written as DNA, the CDR3 is TGTGCCAGCAGCTTACACCTGGCCTACAATGAGCAGTTCTTC. It is translated as CASSLHLAYNEQFF.

The chain has TRBV27 and TRBJ2-7, with 8 nucleotides matching TRBD1. The CDR3 extends over 13 amino acids. After removal of 5 bases from V and 7 bases from J, the junction contained 7 bases not matched to a gene. Germline V gene data show CDR1 as MNHEY and CDR2 as SMNVEV (reference sequence). CDR3 sequence (DNA): TGTGCCAGCAGTCACGGGACAGGAATAGAGCAGTACTTC. Translation gives CASSHGTGIEQYF.

V gene TRBV28 combines with J gene TRBJ2-7, with D possibly TRBD2 on 5 matching bases. The V gene's germline CDR1 is MDHEN and CDR2 SYDVKM. Trimming stripped 6 bases from V and 2 bases from J, with 11 bases between. The CDR3 is made up of 13 amino acids. Here the CDR3 DNA reads TGTGCCAGCAGGGCGGGCCTACCCTACGAGCAGTACTTC. It translates to CASRAGLPYEQYF.

This clone was found once. The chain couples TRBV6-5 to TRBJ2-7; D gene unclear. The germline V gene has CDR1 MNHEY and CDR2 SVGAGI. CDR3 length: 16 residues. The V gene lost 0 bases and the J gene lost 0 bases, with 12 bases spanning the gap. The DNA for the CDR3 is TGTGCCAGCAGTTACTCTTCCGGTGAGAGCTCCTACGAGCAGTACTTC. Amino acid sequence: CASSYSSGESSYEQYF.

V usage is TRBV5-1 and J usage is TRBJ2-1; TRBD2 agrees at 9 bases. CDR1 is SGHRS, CDR2 YFSETQ, per germline. The CDR3 spans 14 residues. J lost 9 bases, V lost 5 bases, and 9 bases had no gene match. CDR3 DNA: TGCGCCAGCAGTTCCTTTGCGGGGGGGAGTGAGCAGTTCTTC. It is translated as CASSSFAGGSEQFF.

The chain recombines TRBV11-2 with TRBJ2-1; weak D call: TRBD2 (5 bases). Per the germline V gene, CDR1 is SGHAT and CDR2 is FQNNGV. Trimming left V 3 bases short and J 6 bases short, with 12 bases between. The CDR3 length is 14 residues. The CDR3 is CASSLADLFNEQFF. CDR3 DNA: TGTGCCAGCAGCTTGGCGGACTTATTCAATGAGCAGTTCTTC.

The DNA of the CDR3 is TGCGCCAGCAGCGAGGTTCAAGAGACCCAGTACTTC. It yields the protein CASSEVQETQYF. This rearrangement joins TRBV5-1 to TRBJ2-5; D not resolved. The CDR3 totals 12 residues. CDR1 and CDR2 (germline): SGHRS, YFSETQ. V was shortened by 4 bases and J by 2 bases, with 6 bases between the two germline ends.

This chain connects TRBV5-1 to TRBJ2-1; 7 nucleotides match TRBD1. In germline, CDR1 is SGHRS, CDR2 YFSETQ. CDR3 length: 14 residues. With 2 bases clipped from V and 2 bases from J, the junction kept 1 base outside the gene matches. The CDR3 sequence: CASSLQGTYNEQFF. In DNA, the CDR3 is TGCGCCAGCAGCTTACAGGGGACCTACAATGAGCAGTTCTTC.

The chain carries TRBV29-1 and TRBJ2-7; no clear D gene. The V end lost 4 bases, the J end lost 3 bases, and 16 bases lay between the germline ends. From germline, CDR1 is SQVTM and CDR2 ANQGSEA. CDR3 size: 14 residues. The DNA for the CDR3 is TGCAGCGTTGGGTTGGTGTACGCCGGCTACGAGCAGTACTTC. Protein product: CSVGLVYAGYEQYF.

The chain joins TRBV7-8 to TRBJ2-1; the match to TRBD2 covers 7 bases. The germline CDR1 and CDR2 sequences are SGHVS and FQNEAQ. With V trimmed by 2 bases and J by 9 bases, 10 bases remained unmatched. This CDR3 spans 15 amino acids. In nucleotides, the CDR3 is TGTGCCAGCAGCTTAAGAGGGAGGGCCGTCAGTGAGCAGTTCTTC. Protein sequence: CASSLRGRAVSEQFF.

The gene calls are TRBV6-1 and TRBJ2-5; a possible D gene is TRBD2 (5 bases). The germline V gene has CDR1 MNHNS and CDR2 SASEGT. The CDR3 extends over 14 amino acids. Trimming pared 2 bases from V and 2 bases from J, leaving 9 bases between. The CDR3, as DNA: TGTGCCAGCAGTGAACCCGGGAATCAAGAGACCCAGTACTTC. Translated, it gives CASSEPGNQETQYF.

The chain carries TRBV5-1 and TRBJ2-5, with D tentatively TRBD2 (5 bases). Germline V lookup: CDR1 SGHRS, CDR2 YFSETQ. Trimming pared 0 bases from V and 10 bases from J, leaving 22 bases between. There are 16 residues in the CDR3. The CDR3: CASSLEISAAPGDQYF. CDR3 DNA sequence: TGCGCCAGCAGCTTGGAGATTAGCGCCGCCCCGGGTGACCAGTACTTC.

The chain uses TRBV5-8 and TRBJ2-7; TRBD1 matches at 8 bases. Germline V CDR1 and CDR2: SGHTS, YDEGEE. The junction had 9 bases not matched to a gene; V was cut back by 4 bases and J by 3 bases. This CDR3 has 15 amino acids. CDR3 nucleotides: TGTGCCAGCAGCCTTCGGGCAGGGGGCCTCTACGAGCAGTACTTC. It yields the protein CASSLRAGGLYEQYF.

In this sample, this clone turned up a few times. The chain joins TRBV5-5 to TRBJ2-7, with D maybe TRBD1 (5 bases). The germline V gene encodes CDR1 SGHKS and CDR2 YYEKEE (reference sequence). Trimming stripped 0 bases from V and 1 base from J, with 8 bases between. The CDR3 is 14 residues long. CDR3 DNA: TGTGCCAGCAGCTTGGGGGCAGGGTCCTACGAGCAGTACTTC. This encodes CASSLGAGSYEQYF.